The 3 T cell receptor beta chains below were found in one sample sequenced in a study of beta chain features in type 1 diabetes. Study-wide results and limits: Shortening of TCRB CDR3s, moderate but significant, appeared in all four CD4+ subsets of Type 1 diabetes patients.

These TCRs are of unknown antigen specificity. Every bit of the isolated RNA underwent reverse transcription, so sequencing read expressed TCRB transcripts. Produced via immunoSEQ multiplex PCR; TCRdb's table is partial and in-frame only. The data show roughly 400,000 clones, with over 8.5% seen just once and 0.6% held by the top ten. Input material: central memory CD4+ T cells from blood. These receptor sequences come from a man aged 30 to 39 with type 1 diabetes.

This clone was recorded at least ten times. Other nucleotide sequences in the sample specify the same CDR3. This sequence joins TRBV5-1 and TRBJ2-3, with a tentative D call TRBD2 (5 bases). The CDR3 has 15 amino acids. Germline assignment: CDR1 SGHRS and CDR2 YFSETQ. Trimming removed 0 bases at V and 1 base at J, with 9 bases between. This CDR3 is CASSLGTQGTDTQYF. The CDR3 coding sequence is TGCGCCAGCAGCTTGGGGACTCAAGGCACAGATACGCAGTATTTT.

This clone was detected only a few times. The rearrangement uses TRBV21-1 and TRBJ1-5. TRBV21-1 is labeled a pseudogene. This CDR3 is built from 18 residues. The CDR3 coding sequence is TGTGCCAGCAGCAAAGAGGGAGACAGCCAGAATAGCAATCAGCCCCAGCATTTT. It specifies CASSKEGDSQNSNQPQHF.

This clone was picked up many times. CDR3 region: CASSRVGGKETQYF. CDR3 sequence (DNA): TGTGCCAGCAGCCGTGTAGGAGGGAAAGAGACCCAGTACTTC. The V call is TRBV13, the J call TRBJ2-5; D perhaps matches TRBD2 (6 bases). The germline V and J ends were trimmed by 5 bases and 3 bases, with 13 bases remaining between them. The CDR3 totals 14 residues. Germline CDR1 reads PRHDT; CDR2 reads FYEKMQ (reference sequence).